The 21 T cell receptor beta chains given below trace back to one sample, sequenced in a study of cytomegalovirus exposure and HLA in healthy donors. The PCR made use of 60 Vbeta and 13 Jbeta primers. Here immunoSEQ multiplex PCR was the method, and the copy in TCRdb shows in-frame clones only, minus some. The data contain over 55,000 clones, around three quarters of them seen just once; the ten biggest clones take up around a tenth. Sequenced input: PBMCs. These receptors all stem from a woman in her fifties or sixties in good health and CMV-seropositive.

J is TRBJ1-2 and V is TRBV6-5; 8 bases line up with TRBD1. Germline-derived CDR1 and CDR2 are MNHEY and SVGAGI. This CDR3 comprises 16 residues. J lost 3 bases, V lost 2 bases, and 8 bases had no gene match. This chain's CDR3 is CASSYLSLDRDYGYTF. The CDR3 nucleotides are TGTGCCAGCAGTTACCTCTCCTTGGACAGGGACTATGGCTACACCTTC.

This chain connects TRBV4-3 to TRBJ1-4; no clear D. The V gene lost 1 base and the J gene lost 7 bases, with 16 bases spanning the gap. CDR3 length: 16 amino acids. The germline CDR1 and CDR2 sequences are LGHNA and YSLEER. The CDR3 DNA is TGCGCCAGCAGCCAAGCCCCTGTTGGGGAGGCTGAAAAACTGTTTTTT. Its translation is CASSQAPVGEAEKLFF.

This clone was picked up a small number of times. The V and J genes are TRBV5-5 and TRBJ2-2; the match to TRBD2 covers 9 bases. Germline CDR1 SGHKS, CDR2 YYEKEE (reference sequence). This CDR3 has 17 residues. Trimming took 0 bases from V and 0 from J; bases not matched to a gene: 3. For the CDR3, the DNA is TGTGCCAGCAGCTTGGGACTAGCGGAAGCGAACACCGGGGAGCTGTTTTTT. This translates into CASSLGLAEANTGELFF.

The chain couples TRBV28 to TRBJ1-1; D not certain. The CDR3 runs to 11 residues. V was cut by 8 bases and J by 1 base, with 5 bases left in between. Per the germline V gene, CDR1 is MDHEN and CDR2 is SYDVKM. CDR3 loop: CASEGNTEAFF. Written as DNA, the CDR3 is TGTGCCAGCGAGGGGAACACTGAAGCTTTCTTT.

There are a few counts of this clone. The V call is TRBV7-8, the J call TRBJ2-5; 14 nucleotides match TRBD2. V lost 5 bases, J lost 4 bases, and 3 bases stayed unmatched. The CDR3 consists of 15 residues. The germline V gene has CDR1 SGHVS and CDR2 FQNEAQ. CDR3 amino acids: CASSIGTSGRETQYF. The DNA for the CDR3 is TGTGCCAGCAGCATCGGGACTAGCGGGAGAGAGACCCAGTACTTC. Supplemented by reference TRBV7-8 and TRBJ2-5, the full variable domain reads GAGVSQSPRYKVAKRGQDVALRCDPISGHVSLFWYQQALGQGPEFLTYFQNEAQLDKSGLPSDRFFAERPEGSVSTLKIQRTQQEDSAVYLCASSIGTSGRETQYFGPGTRLLVL.

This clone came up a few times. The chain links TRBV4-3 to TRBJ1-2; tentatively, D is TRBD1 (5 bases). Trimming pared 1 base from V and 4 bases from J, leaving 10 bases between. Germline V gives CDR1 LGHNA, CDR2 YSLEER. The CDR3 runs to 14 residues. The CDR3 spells CASSQVQGTYGYTF. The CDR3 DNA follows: TGCGCCAGCAGCCAAGTTCAGGGAACCTATGGCTACACCTTC.

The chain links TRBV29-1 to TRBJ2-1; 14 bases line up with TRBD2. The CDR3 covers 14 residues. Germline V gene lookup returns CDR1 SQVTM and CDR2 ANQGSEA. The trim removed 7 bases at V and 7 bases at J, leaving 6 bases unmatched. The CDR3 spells CSAGLAGGQNEQFF. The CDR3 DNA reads TGCAGCGCCGGACTAGCGGGGGGCCAAAATGAGCAGTTCTTC.

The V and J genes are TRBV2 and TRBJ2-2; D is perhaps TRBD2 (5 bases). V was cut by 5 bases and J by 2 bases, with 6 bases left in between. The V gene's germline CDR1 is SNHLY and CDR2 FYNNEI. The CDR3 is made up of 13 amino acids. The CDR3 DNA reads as TGTGCCAGCAGTAGCGGCAACACCGGGGAGCTGTTTTTT. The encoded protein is CASSSGNTGELFF.

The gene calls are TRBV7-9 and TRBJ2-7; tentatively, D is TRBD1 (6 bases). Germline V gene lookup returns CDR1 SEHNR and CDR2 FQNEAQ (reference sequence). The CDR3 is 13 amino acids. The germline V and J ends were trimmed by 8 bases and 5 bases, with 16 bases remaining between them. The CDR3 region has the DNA TGTGCCAGCCACGCAAACAGGGCTCACGAGCAGTACTTC. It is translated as CASHANRAHEQYF.

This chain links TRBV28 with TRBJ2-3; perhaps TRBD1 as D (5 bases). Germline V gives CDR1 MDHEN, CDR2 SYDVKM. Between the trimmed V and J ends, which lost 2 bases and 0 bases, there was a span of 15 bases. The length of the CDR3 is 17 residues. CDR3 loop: CASSLPTLTVSTDTQYF. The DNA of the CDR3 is TGTGCCAGCAGTTTACCGACCTTGACAGTTAGCACAGATACGCAGTATTTT.

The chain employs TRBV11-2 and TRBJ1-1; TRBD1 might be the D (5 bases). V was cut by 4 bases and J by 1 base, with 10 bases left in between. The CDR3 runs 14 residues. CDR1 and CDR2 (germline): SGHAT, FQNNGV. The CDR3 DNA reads TGTGCCAGCAGCTATACGACAGAGAACACTGAAGCTTTCTTT. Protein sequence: CASSYTTENTEAFF.

The CDR3 region has the DNA TGCAGCGTTCGGACTAGCGGGGCCCTTCTTGAGCAGTTCTTC. Its translation is CSVRTSGALLEQFF. The chain combines TRBV29-1 with TRBJ2-1; the match to TRBD2 covers 12 bases. The ends lost 5 bases at V and 9 bases at J; junction bases unmatched: 8. The CDR3 length is 14 residues. Per the germline V gene, CDR1 is SQVTM and CDR2 is ANQGSEA.

Here the CDR3 DNA reads TGTGCCAGCAGCCCCTTAGGGGGAATGAACACTGAAGCTTTCTTT. It encodes CASSPLGGMNTEAFF. The rearrangement joins TRBV7-3 to TRBJ1-1; D possibly corresponds to TRBD1 (6 bases). The V gene's germline CDR1 is SGHTA and CDR2 FQGTGA. This CDR3 is built from 15 residues. The V gene lost 5 bases and the J gene lost 0 bases, with 13 bases spanning the gap.

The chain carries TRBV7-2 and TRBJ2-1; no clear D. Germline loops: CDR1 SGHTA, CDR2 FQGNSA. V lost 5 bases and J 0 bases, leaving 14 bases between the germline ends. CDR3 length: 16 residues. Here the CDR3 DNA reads TGTGCCAGCAGCCCTTCGCGTTACAGCTCCTACAATGAGCAGTTCTTC. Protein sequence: CASSPSRYSSYNEQFF.

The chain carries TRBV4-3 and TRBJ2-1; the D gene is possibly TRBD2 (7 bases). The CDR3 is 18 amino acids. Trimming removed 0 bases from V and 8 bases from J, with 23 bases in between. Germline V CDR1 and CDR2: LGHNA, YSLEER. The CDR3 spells CASSQDSVRGAFGDEQFF. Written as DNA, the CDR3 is TGCGCCAGCAGCCAAGACTCGGTTCGGGGGGCATTTGGCGATGAGCAGTTCTTC.

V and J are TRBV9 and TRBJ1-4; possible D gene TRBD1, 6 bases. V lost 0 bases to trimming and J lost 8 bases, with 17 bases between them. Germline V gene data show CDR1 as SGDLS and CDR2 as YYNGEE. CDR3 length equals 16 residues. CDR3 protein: CASSVAHGGAGEKLFF. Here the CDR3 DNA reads TGTGCCAGCAGCGTAGCCCACGGGGGGGCTGGAGAAAAACTGTTTTTT.

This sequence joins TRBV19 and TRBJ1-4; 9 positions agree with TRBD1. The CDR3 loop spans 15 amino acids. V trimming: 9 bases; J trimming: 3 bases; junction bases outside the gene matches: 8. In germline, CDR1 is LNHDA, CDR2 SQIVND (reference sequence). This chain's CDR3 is CASSRDRVANEKLFF. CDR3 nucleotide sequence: TGTGCCAGCAGTCGGGACAGGGTGGCTAATGAAAAACTGTTTTTT.

The CDR3 region is CASSYNGGYSNQPQHF. The CDR3, as DNA: TGTGCCAGCAGTTATAATGGAGGTTATAGCAATCAGCCCCAGCATTTT. V is TRBV6-6 and J is TRBJ1-5, with D hard to call. Germline loops: CDR1 MNHNY, CDR2 SVGAGI (reference sequence). With 3 bases removed from V and 0 bases from J, the gap between germline ends came to 12 bases. The CDR3 totals 16 residues.

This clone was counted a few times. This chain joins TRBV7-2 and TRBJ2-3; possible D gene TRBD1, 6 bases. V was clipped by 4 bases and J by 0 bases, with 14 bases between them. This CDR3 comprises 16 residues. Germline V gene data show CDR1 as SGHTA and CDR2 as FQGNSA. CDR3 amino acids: CASSSTLGTSTDTQYF. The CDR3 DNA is TGTGCCAGCAGCTCCACCCTCGGGACAAGCACAGATACGCAGTATTTT.

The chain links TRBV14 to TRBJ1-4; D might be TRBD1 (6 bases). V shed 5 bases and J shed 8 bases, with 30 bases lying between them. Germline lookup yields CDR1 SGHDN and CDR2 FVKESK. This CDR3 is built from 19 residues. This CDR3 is CASSWIKMLGETGDEKLFF. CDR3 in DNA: TGTGCCAGCAGCTGGATAAAAATGCTTGGCGAGACAGGTGACGAAAAACTGTTTTTT.

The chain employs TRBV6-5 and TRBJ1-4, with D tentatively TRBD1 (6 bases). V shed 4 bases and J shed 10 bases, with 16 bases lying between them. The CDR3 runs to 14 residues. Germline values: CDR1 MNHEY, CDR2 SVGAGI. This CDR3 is CASSSPGEQGKLFF. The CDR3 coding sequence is TGTGCCAGCAGTTCACCAGGGGAGCAGGGAAAACTGTTTTTT.